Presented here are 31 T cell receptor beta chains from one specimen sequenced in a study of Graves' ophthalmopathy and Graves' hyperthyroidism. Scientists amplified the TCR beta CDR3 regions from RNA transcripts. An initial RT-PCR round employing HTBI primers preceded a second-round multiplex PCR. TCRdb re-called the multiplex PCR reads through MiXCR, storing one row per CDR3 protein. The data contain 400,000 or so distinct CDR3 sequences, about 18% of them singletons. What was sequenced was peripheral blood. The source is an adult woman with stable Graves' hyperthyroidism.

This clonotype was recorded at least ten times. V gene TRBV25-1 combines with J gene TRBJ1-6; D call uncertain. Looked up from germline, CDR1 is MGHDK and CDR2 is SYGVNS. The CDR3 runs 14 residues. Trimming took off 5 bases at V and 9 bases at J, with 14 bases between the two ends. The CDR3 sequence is CASSNPPLGSPLHF. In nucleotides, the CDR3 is TGTGCCAGCAGTAATCCCCCTCTTGGTTCACCCCTCCACTTT.

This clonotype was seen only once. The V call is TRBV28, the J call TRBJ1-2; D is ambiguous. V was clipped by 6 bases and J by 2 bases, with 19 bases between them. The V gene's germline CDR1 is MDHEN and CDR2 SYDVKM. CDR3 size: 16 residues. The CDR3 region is CASSGLGDFINYGYTF. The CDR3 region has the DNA TGTGCCAGCAGCGGCCTCGGCGACTTCATCAACTATGGCTACACCTTC.

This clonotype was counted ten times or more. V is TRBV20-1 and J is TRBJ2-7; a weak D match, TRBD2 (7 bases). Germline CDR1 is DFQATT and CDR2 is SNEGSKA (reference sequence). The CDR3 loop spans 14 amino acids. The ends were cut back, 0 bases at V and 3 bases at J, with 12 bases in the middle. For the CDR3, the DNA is TGCAGTGCTAGAGAGGGGGGGCCCGACTACGAGCAGTACTTC. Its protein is CSAREGGPDYEQYF.

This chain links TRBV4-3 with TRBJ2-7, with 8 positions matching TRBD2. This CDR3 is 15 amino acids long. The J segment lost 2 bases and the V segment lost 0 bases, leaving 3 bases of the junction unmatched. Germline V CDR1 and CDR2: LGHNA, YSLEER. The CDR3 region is CASSQDPGRAYEQYF. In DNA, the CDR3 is TGCGCCAGCAGCCAAGATCCCGGGAGGGCCTACGAGCAGTACTTC.

The CDR3 region is CASSLTGTGVSLGTQYF. CDR3 DNA: TGTGCCAGCAGCTTAACCGGGACAGGGGTTTCCCTTGGGACCCAGTACTTC. The genes are TRBV11-2 and TRBJ2-5; 10 bases agree with TRBD1. The CDR3 runs to 17 residues. V was pared by 2 bases and J by 7 bases, with 13 bases of the junction left unmatched. Germline lookup yields CDR1 SGHAT and CDR2 FQNNGV.

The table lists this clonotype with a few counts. The CDR3 spells CAWSPGTGNRYSNQPQHF. The CDR3, as DNA: TGTGCCTGGAGCCCCGGGACAGGCAATCGGTATAGCAATCAGCCCCAGCATTTT. The chain has TRBV30 and TRBJ1-5, with 8 bases matching TRBD1. Germline lookup yields CDR1 GTSNPN and CDR2 SVGIG (reference sequence). Trimming took 3 bases from V and 0 from J; bases not matched to a gene: 13. The length of the CDR3 is 18 residues.

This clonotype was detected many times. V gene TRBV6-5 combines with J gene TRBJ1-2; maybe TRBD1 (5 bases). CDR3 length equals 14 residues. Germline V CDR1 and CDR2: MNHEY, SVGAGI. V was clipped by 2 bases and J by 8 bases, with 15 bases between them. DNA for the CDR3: TGTGCCAGCAGTTACAAAGGGGCCTTTGGAGGCTACACCTTC. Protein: CASSYKGAFGGYTF.

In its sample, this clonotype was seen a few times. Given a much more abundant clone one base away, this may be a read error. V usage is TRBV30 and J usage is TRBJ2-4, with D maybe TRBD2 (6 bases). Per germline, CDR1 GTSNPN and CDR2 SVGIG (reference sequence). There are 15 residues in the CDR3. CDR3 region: CAWSRLTLAKNTQYF. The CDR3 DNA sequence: TGTGCCTGGAGTCGTCTCACACTAGCCAAAAACACTCAGTACTTC.

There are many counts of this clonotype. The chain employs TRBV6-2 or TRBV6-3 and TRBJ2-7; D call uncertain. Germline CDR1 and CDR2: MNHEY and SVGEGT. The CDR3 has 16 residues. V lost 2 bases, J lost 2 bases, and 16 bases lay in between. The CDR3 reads CASSYDGHSPPYEQYF. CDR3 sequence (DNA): TGTGCCAGCAGTTACGATGGGCACTCTCCTCCCTACGAGCAGTACTTC.

CDR3 region: CSAGAGNYGYTF. The CDR3 coding sequence is TGCAGTGCTGGCGCAGGGAACTATGGCTACACCTTC. The V and J genes are TRBV20-1 and TRBJ1-2; D is possibly TRBD1 (5 bases). V lost 5 bases and J lost 2, with 9 bases in between. CDR3 length equals 12 residues. Germline CDR1 and CDR2: DFQATT and SNEGSKA (reference sequence).

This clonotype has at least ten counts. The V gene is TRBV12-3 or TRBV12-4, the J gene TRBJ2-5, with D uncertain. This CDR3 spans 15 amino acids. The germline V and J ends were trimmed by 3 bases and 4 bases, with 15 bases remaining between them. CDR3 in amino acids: CASSFFRQVSETQYF. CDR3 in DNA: TGTGCCAGCAGTTTTTTTCGGCAGGTTTCAGAGACCCAGTACTTC.

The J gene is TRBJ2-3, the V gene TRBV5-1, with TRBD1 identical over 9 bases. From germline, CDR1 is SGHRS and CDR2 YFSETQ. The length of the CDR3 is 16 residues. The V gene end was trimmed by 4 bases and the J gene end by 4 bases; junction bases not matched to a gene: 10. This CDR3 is CASSQTGQGGADTQYF. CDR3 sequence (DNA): TGCGCCAGCAGCCAAACGGGACAGGGCGGCGCAGATACGCAGTATTTT.

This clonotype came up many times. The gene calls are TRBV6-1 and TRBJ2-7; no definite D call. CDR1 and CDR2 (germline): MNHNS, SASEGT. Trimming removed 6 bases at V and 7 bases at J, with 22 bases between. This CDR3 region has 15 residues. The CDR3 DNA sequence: TGTGCCAGCAGCCAAATAGACATGTCTATCCGGGAGCAGTACTTC. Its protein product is CASSQIDMSIREQYF.

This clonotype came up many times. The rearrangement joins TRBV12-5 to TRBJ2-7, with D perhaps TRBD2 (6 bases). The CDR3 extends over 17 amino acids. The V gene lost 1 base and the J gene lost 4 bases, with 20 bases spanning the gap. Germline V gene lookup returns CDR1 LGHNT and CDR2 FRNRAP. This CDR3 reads CASGLDVLGGGNYEQYF. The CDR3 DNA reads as TGTGCTAGTGGTTTGGACGTACTAGGCGGAGGGAATTACGAGCAGTACTTC.

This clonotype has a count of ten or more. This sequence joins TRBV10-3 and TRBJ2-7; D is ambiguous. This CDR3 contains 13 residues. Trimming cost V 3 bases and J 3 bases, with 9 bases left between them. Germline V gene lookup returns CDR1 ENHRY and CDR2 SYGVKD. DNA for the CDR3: TGTGCCATCAGTGAATTCGTGCGCTACGAGCAGTACTTC. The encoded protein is CAISEFVRYEQYF.

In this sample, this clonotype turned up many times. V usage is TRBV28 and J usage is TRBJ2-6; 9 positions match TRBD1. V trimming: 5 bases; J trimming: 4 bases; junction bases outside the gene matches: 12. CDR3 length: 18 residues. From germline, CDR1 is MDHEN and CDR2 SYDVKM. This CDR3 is CASSPGTGLLWGANVLTF. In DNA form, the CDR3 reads TGTGCCAGCAGTCCCGGGACAGGGCTCCTCTGGGGGGCCAACGTCCTGACTTTC.

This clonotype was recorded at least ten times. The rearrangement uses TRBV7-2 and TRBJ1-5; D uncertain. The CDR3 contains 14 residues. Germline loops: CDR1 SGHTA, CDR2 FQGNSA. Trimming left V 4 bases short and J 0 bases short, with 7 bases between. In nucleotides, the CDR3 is TGTGCCAGCAGCTACGTGGCTAGCAATCAGCCCCAGCATTTT. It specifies CASSYVASNQPQHF.

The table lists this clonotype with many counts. The CDR3 region is CASSSVNIGAGQPYEQYF. In DNA form, the CDR3 reads TGTGCCAGCAGTTCCGTCAATATAGGCGCGGGACAGCCCTACGAGCAGTACTTC. The V call is TRBV28, the J call TRBJ2-7, with D possibly being TRBD1 (7 bases). Germline V gives CDR1 MDHEN, CDR2 SYDVKM. The CDR3 runs 18 residues. V was trimmed by 4 bases and J by 2 bases, leaving 24 bases between them.

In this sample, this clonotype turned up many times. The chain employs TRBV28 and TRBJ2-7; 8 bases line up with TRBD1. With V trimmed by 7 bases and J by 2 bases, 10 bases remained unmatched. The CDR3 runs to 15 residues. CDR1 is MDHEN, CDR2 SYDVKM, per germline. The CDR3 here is CASNTGQGAAYEQYF. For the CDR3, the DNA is TGTGCCAGCAACACAGGACAGGGTGCCGCCTACGAGCAGTACTTC.

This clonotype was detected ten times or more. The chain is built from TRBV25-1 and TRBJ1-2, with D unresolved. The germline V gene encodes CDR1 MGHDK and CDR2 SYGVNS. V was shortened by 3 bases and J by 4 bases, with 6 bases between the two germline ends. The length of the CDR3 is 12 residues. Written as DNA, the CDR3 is TGTGCCAGCAGTGATTGGGTCTATGGCTACACCTTC. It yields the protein CASSDWVYGYTF.

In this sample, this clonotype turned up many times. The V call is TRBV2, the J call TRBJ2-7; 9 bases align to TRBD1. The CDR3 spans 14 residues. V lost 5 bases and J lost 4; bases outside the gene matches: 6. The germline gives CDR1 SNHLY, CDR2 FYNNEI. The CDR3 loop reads CASSPGQGGYEQYF. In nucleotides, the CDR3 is TGTGCCAGCAGTCCGGGACAGGGTGGGTACGAGCAGTACTTC.

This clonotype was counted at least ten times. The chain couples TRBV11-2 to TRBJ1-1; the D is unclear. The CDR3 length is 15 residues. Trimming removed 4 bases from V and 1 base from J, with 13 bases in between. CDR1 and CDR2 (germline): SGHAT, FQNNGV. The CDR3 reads CASSSIGQTNTEAFF. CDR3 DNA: TGTGCCAGCAGCTCCATCGGGCAGACGAACACTGAAGCTTTCTTT.

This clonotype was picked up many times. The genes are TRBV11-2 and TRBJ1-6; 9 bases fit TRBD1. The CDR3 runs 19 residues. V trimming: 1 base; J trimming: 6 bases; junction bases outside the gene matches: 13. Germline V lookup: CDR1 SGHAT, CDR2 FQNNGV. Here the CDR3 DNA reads TGTGCCAGCAGCTTAGGTGGCAGGTCGGGACAGGGATTTAATTCACCCCTCCACTTT. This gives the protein CASSLGGRSGQGFNSPLHF.

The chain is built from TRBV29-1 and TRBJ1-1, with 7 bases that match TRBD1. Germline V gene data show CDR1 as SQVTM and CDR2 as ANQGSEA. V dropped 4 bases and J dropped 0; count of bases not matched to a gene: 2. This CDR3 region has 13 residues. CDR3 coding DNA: TGCAGCGTTGCGACAGGGATGAACACTGAAGCTTTCTTT. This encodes CSVATGMNTEAFF.

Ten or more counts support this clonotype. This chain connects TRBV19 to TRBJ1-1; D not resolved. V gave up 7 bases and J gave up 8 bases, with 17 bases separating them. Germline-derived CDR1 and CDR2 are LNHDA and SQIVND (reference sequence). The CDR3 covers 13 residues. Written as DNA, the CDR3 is TGTGCCAGTAAGGCTCCCGCCGGCATCGAAGCTTTCTTT. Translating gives CASKAPAGIEAFF.

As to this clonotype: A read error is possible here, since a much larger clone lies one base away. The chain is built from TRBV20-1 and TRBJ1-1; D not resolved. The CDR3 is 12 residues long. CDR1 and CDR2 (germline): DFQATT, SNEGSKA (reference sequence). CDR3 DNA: TGCAGTGCTACAGACATAAACCCTGAAGCTTGCTTT. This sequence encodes CSATDINPEACF.

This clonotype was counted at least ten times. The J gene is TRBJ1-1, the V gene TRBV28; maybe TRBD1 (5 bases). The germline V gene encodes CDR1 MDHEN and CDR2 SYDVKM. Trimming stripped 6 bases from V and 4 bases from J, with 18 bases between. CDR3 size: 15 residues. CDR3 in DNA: TGTGCCAGCAGGCCCTGGCAGGGAAGAGGCACTGAAGCTTTCTTT. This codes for CASRPWQGRGTEAFF.

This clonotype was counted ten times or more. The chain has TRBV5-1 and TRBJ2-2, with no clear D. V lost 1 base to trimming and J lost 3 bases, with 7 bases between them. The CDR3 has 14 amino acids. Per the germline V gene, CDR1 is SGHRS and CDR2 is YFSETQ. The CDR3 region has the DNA TGCGCCAGCAGCTTGTTACATGACACCGGGGAGCTGTTTTTT. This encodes CASSLLHDTGELFF.

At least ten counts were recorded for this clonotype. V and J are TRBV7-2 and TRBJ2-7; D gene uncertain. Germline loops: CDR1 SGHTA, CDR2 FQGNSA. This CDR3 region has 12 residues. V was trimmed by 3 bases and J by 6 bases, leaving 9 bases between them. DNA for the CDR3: TGTGCCAGCAGCTTGAACTTAGTCGAGCAGTACTTC. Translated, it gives CASSLNLVEQYF.

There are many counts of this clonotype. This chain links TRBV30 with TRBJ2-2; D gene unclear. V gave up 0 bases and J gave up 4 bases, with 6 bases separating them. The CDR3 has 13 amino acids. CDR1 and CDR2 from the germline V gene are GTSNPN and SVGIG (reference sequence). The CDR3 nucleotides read TGTGCCTGGAGTGTACCCGCCACCGGGGAGCTGTTTTTT. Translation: CAWSVPATGELFF.

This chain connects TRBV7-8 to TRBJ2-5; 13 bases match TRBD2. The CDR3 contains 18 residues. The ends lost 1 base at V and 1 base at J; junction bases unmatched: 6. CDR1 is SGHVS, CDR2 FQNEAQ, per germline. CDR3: CASSLVTSGGATQETQYF. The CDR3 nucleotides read TGTGCCAGCAGCTTAGTAACTAGCGGGGGGGCCACCCAAGAGACCCAGTACTTC.